This TCR beta chain derives from a study of cytomegalovirus exposure and HLA in healthy donors (dated by TCRdb to about 2017). Regarding the study in general: According to a later analysis, the approximately 120 validation repertoires were produced on the same platform as the 700 or so repertoires of the first cohort. Besides the first cohort of roughly 700 subjects, a separate validation cohort made up of 120 different subjects was used. The study aimed to test whether cataloging public T cell receptors could reveal signatures of past pathogen exposure. To predict cytomegalovirus infection status, the study brought together high-throughput TCR immunosequencing, statistical association of individual TCRs with disease status, and machine learning. Study-wide conclusions, independent of this receptor: In vitro tests confirmed that three of the cytomegalovirus-associated TCR beta chains recognize cytomegalovirus antigens. It was suggested by the authors that the approach could potentially be generalized to other disease states and immunological phenotypes. While some public TCRs were present in many individuals, most TCR sequences turned up only very rarely across donors. In a later analysis, TCRs clustered in the first cohort were found to also tend to co-occur in the roughly 120 validation repertoires, with approximately 94% of cluster scores above 0. Cytomegalovirus status was reported to be diagnosed by the classifier with high specificity and sensitivity in both the original and validation cohorts. The study gave a list of about 150 TCR beta chains associated with cytomegalovirus. All 120 or so repertoires were used to score co-occurrence in the validation cohort in a later analysis, because that analysis had no HLA typing for the cohort.

Donors formed part of the validation cohort, which comprised fewer than 150 subjects and was distinct from the first cohort of 690 or so subjects. The receptor library was made with the immunoSEQ multiplex PCR assay. The authors' analysis ran thus. A statistical classification framework was developed to diagnose cytomegalovirus status using the catalog of TCR beta chain sequences. As stored in TCRdb, this immuneACCESS dataset retains in-frame rearrangements with V and J assigned. A fraction of the clones does not appear; measured against another copy, unresolved V genes explain less than half of the discrepancy, and the remainder lacks a known reason. The D gene and trimming were derived from the DNA, and the V and J assignments and clone size from that table. The sample profile shows about 110,000 clones; about nine tenths of them were found once. The ten largest clones capture about 2% of the sample.

Concerning this clone itself: Its recognized antigen is unknown. No much larger clone is present one base from it, and per-base qualities are unavailable.

The CDR3 goes from the cysteine to the phenylalanine over 15 residues. Only the CDR3 DNA is retained, 45 bases long and in frame from the first base. V loses 6 bases at its end and J loses 3 bases; junction bases beyond the gene matches: 6. The germline V gene (reference sequence) supplies CDR1 MNHEY and CDR2 SMNVEV. Source material: PBMCs. Recombination connected TRBV27 to TRBJ1-5, with 9 bases aligning to TRBD1. The TCR comes from a woman aged 18-29 years in good health and CMV-seropositive. The CDR3 region reads CASSTGGFYNQPQHF. In nucleotides, the sequence is TGTGCCAGCAGCACAGGGGGCTTCTACAATCAGCCCCAGCATTTT.